A selection of T cell receptor beta chains follows, all from one sample in a study of CD8 T cells in ankylosing spondylitis. TCRdb re-derived calls from the 5' RACE reads in MiXCR, one entry per CDR3 protein. The sample includes fewer than 350,000 distinct CDR3 sequences, under 14% seen only once; the top ten take more than 7%. The sequencing input was blood, either unsorted or a sorted T cell fraction (not recorded which). Receptors were obtained from a female donor with ankylosing spondylitis or in good health (not recorded which). The CDR3 runs from the conserved cysteine through the conserved F or W. A D gene is named only where the DNA matches it firmly. Clone size is not always given. Where it is, it says once, few, many or a class for expanded clones.

CDR3: CSARVRDNYGYTF
DNA: TGCAGTGCTAGAGTGAGAGATAACTATGGCTACACCTTC
length: 13
J: TRBJ1-2
V: TRBV20-1
D: .
size: many

CDR3: CASWDHAGTEAFF
DNA: TGTGCCTCTTGGGACCACGCCGGGACTGAAGCTTTCTTT
length: 13
J: TRBJ1-1
V: TRBV10-3
D: .
size: many

CDR3: CANEGGGLGNQPQHF
DNA: TGTGCCAACGAGGGAGGGGGGTTGGGCAATCAGCCCCAGCATTTT
length: 15
J: TRBJ1-5
V: TRBV6-7
D: .
size: .

CDR3: CASSQAETLRTDTQYF
DNA: TGTGCCAGCAGCCAAGCCGAGACTCTTCGCACAGATACGCAGTATTTT
length: 16
J: TRBJ2-3
V: TRBV4-2
D: .
size: .

CDR3: CSANNLRTSGTDTQYF
DNA: TGCAGTGCTAATAACCTCCGGACTAGCGGGACAGATACGCAGTATTTT
length: 16
J: TRBJ2-3
V: TRBV20-1
D: TRBD2
size: .

CDR3: CASSDFGEGGGELFF
DNA: TGTGCCAGCAGTGACTTCGGGGAGGGCGGCGGGGAGCTGTTTTTT
length: 15
J: TRBJ2-2
V: TRBV2
D: TRBD2
size: few

CDR3: CASSYPRAGQGFTEAFF
DNA: TGTGCCAGCAGTTACCCACGGGCGGGACAGGGTTTTACTGAAGCTTTCTTT
length: 17
J: TRBJ1-1
V: TRBV6-2/TRBV6-3
D: TRBD1
size: few

CDR3: CASKEDIEAHYGYTF
DNA: TGCGCCAGCAAGGAAGACATCGAAGCCCACTATGGCTACACCTTC
length: 15
J: TRBJ1-2
V: TRBV5-1
D: .
size: many

CDR3: CSASPFTGSSYNEQFF
DNA: TGCAGTGCTAGCCCCTTCACAGGGTCCTCCTACAATGAGCAGTTCTTC
length: 16
J: TRBJ2-1
V: TRBV20-1
D: .
size: many

CDR3: CSASGGQAIYNEQFF
DNA: TGCAGTGCCAGTGGGGGGCAGGCTATCTACAATGAGCAGTTCTTC
length: 15
J: TRBJ2-1
V: TRBV20-1
D: .
size: many

CDR3: CASWALDNKGHEQFF
DNA: TGTGCCAGCTGGGCATTGGATAACAAGGGGCATGAGCAGTTCTTC
length: 15
J: TRBJ2-1
V: TRBV28
D: .
size: many

CDR3: CASSLSQGALQAEQFF
DNA: TGTGCCAGCAGTTTATCGCAGGGGGCCTTACAAGCTGAGCAGTTCTTC
length: 16
J: TRBJ2-1
V: TRBV27
D: TRBD1
size: .

CDR3: CASSLWLTGNSPLHF
DNA: TGTGCCAGCAGCTTATGGCTAACGGGGAATTCACCCCTCCACTTT
length: 15
J: TRBJ1-6
V: TRBV7-9
D: .
size: many

CDR3: CSARGMVGLQVPQHF
DNA: TGCAGTGCTAGAGGGATGGTCGGACTTCAAGTGCCCCAGCATTTT
length: 15
J: TRBJ1-5
V: TRBV20-1
D: .
size: many

CDR3: CASSLRGRGQGTGELFF
DNA: TGCGCCAGCAGCCTCCGTGGCAGGGGTCAGGGCACCGGGGAGCTGTTTTTT
length: 17
J: TRBJ2-2
V: TRBV5-1
D: .
size: .

CDR3: CASSSKGPLYEQYF
DNA: TGTGCCAGCAGTTCTAAGGGACCCCTCTACGAGCAGTACTTC
length: 14
J: TRBJ2-7
V: TRBV6-5
D: .
size: many

CDR3: CASSLGRGIEQFF
DNA: TGTGCCAGCAGTTTGGGCAGGGGCATTGAGCAGTTCTTC
length: 13
J: TRBJ2-1
V: TRBV12-3/TRBV12-4
D: .
size: .

CDR3: CASSLLQMRGPPTGANVLTF
DNA: TGTGCCAGCAGTCTACTCCAAATGCGGGGCCCCCCCACTGGGGCCAACGTCCTGACTTTC
length: 20
J: TRBJ2-6
V: TRBV28
D: .
size: few

CDR3: CASRIVRGRETQYF
DNA: TGTGCCAGCAGGATAGTTCGGGGACGAGAGACCCAGTACTTC
length: 14
J: TRBJ2-5
V: TRBV7-8
D: .
size: .

CDR3: CSARSGQGGYEQYF
DNA: TGCAGTGCTAGATCGGGGCAGGGTGGCTACGAGCAGTACTTC
length: 14
J: TRBJ2-7
V: TRBV20-1
D: .
size: .

CDR3: CASTGRGGNYNEQFF
DNA: TGCGCCAGCACTGGAAGGGGAGGGAACTACAATGAGCAGTTCTTC
length: 15
J: TRBJ2-1
V: TRBV10-2
D: TRBD2
size: many

CDR3: CASSPRRVRETQYF
DNA: TGTGCCAGCAGCCCCAGGAGGGTGAGGGAGACCCAGTACTTC
length: 14
J: TRBJ2-5
V: TRBV7-2
D: .
size: few

CDR3: CASSKLADTQYF
DNA: TGTGCCAGCAGCAAGTTGGCCGATACGCAGTATTTT
length: 12
J: TRBJ2-3
V: TRBV3-1
D: .
size: few

CDR3: CASSYDGTSGNTIYF
DNA: TGCGCCAGCAGCTATGACGGTACCTCTGGAAACACCATATATTTT
length: 15
J: TRBJ1-3
V: TRBV5-1
D: .
size: many

CDR3: CASSLVQIAEAFF
DNA: TGTGCCAGCAGTTTAGTACAGATCGCTGAAGCTTTCTTT
length: 13
J: TRBJ1-1
V: TRBV28
D: .
size: .

CDR3: CASSFRVDTQYF
DNA: TGCGCCAGCAGCTTCAGGGTCGATACGCAGTATTTT
length: 12
J: TRBJ2-3
V: TRBV5-1
D: .
size: many

CDR3: CAISRDSHNQPQHF
DNA: TGTGCCATCAGTCGGGACTCTCACAATCAGCCCCAGCATTTT
length: 14
J: TRBJ1-5
V: TRBV10-3
D: .
size: once

CDR3: CASSSPRGQSTDTQYF
DNA: TGTGCCAGCAGTTCCCCTCGCGGGCAAAGCACAGATACGCAGTATTTT
length: 16
J: TRBJ2-3
V: TRBV27
D: .
size: many

CDR3: CASSQTTGDTGELFF
DNA: TGCGCCAGCAGCCAGACCACAGGGGACACCGGGGAGCTGTTTTTT
length: 15
J: TRBJ2-2
V: TRBV4-3
D: TRBD1
size: few

CDR3: CASTVAGGPPGELFF
DNA: TGTGCCAGCACCGTAGCGGGAGGGCCCCCCGGGGAGCTGTTTTTT
length: 15
J: TRBJ2-2
V: TRBV7-7
D: TRBD2
size: few

CDR3: CASSPPLRMGAYNEQFF
DNA: TGTGCCAGCAGCCCCCCCCTGCGGATGGGGGCCTACAATGAGCAGTTCTTC
length: 17
J: TRBJ2-1
V: TRBV7-8
D: .
size: .

CDR3: CASSQNGSPREKLFF
DNA: TGCGCCAGCAGCCAAAACGGCTCCCCTAGGGAAAAACTGTTTTTT
length: 15
J: TRBJ1-4
V: TRBV4-3
D: .
size: few

CDR3: CASSLAGMASNQPQHF
DNA: TGTGCCAGCAGTTTAGCAGGGATGGCGAGCAATCAGCCCCAGCATTTT
length: 16
J: TRBJ1-5
V: TRBV27
D: .
size: .

CDR3: CASSPGLAGGLLTDTQYF
DNA: TGTGCCAGCAGCCCGGGACTAGCGGGAGGGTTGCTCACAGATACGCAGTATTTT
length: 18
J: TRBJ2-3
V: TRBV11-2
D: TRBD2
size: .

CDR3: CSAVGTSGRAHYYEQYF
DNA: TGCAGTGCCGTCGGGACTAGCGGGAGGGCACACTACTACGAGCAGTACTTC
length: 17
J: TRBJ2-7
V: TRBV20-1
D: TRBD2
size: many

CDR3: CASSLQLMNTEAFF
DNA: TGCGCCAGCAGCTTACAGTTGATGAACACTGAAGCTTTCTTT
length: 14
J: TRBJ1-1
V: TRBV5-1
D: .
size: .